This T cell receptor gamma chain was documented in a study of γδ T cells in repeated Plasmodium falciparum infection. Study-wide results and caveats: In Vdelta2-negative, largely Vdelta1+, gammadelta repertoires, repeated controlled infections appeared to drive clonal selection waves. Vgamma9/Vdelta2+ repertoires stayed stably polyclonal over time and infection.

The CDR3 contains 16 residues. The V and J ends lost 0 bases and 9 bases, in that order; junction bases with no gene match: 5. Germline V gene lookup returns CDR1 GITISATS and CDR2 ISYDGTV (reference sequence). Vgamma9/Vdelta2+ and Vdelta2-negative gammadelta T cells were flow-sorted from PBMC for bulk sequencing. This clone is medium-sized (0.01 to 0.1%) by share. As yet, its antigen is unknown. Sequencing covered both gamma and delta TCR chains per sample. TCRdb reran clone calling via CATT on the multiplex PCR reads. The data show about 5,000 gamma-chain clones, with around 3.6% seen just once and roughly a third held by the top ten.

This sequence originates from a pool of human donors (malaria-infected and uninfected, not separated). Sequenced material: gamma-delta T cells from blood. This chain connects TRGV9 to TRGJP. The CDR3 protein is CALWEVLPLGKKIKVF. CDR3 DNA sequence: TGTGCCTTGTGGGAGGTGCTCCCGTTGGGCAAAAAAATCAAGGTATTT.